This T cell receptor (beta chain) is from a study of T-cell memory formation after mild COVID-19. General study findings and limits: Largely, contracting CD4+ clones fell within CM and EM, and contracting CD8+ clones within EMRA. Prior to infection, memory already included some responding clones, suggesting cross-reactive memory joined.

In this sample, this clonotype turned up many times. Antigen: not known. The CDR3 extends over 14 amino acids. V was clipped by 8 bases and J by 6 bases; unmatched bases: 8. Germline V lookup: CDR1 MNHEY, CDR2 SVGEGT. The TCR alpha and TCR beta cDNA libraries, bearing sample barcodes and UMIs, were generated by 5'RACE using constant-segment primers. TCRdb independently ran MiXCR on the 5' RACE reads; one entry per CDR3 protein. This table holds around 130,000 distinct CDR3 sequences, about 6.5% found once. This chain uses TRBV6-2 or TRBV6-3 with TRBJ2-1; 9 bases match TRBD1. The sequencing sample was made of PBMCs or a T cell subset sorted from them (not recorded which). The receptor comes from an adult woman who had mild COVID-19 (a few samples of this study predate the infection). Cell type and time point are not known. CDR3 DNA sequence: TGTGCCAGCGTCTGGGACAGGGAAGCCAATGAGCAGTTCTTC. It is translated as CASVWDREANEQFF.